The 16 T cell receptor beta chains below were found in one sample sequenced in a study of long-term antiretroviral therapy in people with HIV. With survey level as its setting, the immunoSEQ assay was v3.0. The repertoire was sequenced with immunoSEQ multiplex PCR; TCRdb's copy has only in-frame clones and lacks some. This table holds more than 35,000 clones, nearly 95% found once. The sequences come from unsorted PBMCs, collected 3.7 years after starting antiretroviral therapy. All receptors come from a woman between 45 and 65 years old with HIV.

The chain has TRBV10-1 and TRBJ1-5; D call uncertain. CDR3 size: 16 residues. With 1 base removed from V and 0 bases from J, the gap between germline ends came to 10 bases. Germline CDR1 and CDR2: WNHNN and SYGVQD (reference sequence). CDR3 sequence: CASSEFRYDSNQPQHF. The CDR3, as DNA: TGCGCCAGCAGTGAGTTCCGGTACGATAGCAATCAGCCCCAGCATTTT.

CDR3 protein: CAISTTSGETQYF. In DNA, the CDR3 is TGTGCCATCAGTACCACTAGCGGTGAGACCCAGTACTTC. This chain links TRBV10-3 with TRBJ2-5; 8 bases map to TRBD2. J gave up 5 bases and V 5 bases, and 4 bases lay outside the gene matches. Germline values: CDR1 ENHRY, CDR2 SYGVKD. The length of the CDR3 is 13 residues.

The genes are TRBV10-3 and TRBJ2-2; 8 bases are a match to TRBD1. CDR3 length equals 17 residues. Germline CDR1 ENHRY, CDR2 SYGVKD. The ends lost 4 bases at V and 2 bases at J; junction bases unmatched: 9. DNA for the CDR3: TGTGCCATCAGTGGTTTGTGGACAGGGTCCAACACCGGGGAGCTGTTTTTT. It encodes CAISGLWTGSNTGELFF.

The genes are TRBV7-2 and TRBJ2-3; maybe TRBD2 (5 bases). Trimming left V 5 bases short and J 5 bases short, with 11 bases between. CDR3 length: 13 residues. Looked up from germline, CDR1 is SGHTA and CDR2 is FQGNSA. CDR3 coding DNA: TGTGCCAGCAGCGCACTAGGTGTAGATACGCAGTATTTT. Translated, it gives CASSALGVDTQYF.

The chain recombines TRBV10-1 with TRBJ1-6; D unclear. The germline CDR1 and CDR2 sequences are WNHNN and SYGVQD (reference sequence). The CDR3 covers 12 residues. Between the trimmed V and J ends, which lost 5 bases and 6 bases, there was a span of 5 bases. In DNA, the CDR3 is TGCGCCAGCAGTAATTTTAATTCACCCCTCCACTTT. This gives the protein CASSNFNSPLHF.

The rearrangement joins TRBV21-1 to TRBJ1-6; the D call TRBD1 from the table was never checked on the DNA. TRBV21-1 is marked as a pseudogene. The CDR3 is 14 residues long. CDR3 bases: TGTGCCAGACTCCGACAGACAGTTAATTCACCCCTCCACTTT. Translated, it gives CARLRQTVNSPLHF.

The gene calls are TRBV7-6 and TRBJ1-6, with D perhaps TRBD1 (5 bases). V lost 0 bases and J 10 bases, leaving 13 bases between the germline ends. This CDR3 is 15 amino acids long. Germline V lookup: CDR1 SGHVS, CDR2 FNYEAQ. CDR3 in DNA: TGTGCCAGCAGCTTAGCGAAGTGGGGGGAATCACCCCTCCACTTT. Translation: CASSLAKWGESPLHF. Looking up the rest from reference TRBV7-6 and TRBJ1-6 gives the full variable domain: GAGVSQSPRYKVTKRGQDVALRCDPISGHVSLYWYRQALGQGPEFLTYFNYEAQQDKSGLPNDRFSAERPEGSISTLTIQRTEQRDSAMYRCASSLAKWGESPLHFGNGTRLTVT.

This clone came up once. The chain employs TRBV19 and TRBJ2-3; 7 bases map to TRBD2. With 6 bases clipped from V and 4 bases from J, the junction kept 10 bases outside the gene matches. The germline gives CDR1 LNHDA, CDR2 SQIVND (reference sequence). The CDR3 is 15 residues long. The DNA for the CDR3 is TGTGCCAGTAGCCCACCCCGCGGGGGTGCAGATACGCAGTATTTT. Its protein product is CASSPPRGGADTQYF.

The chain uses TRBV6-1 and TRBJ2-7; 9 bases line up with TRBD1. This CDR3 spans 14 amino acids. The junction had 4 bases not matched to a gene; V was cut back by 5 bases and J by 2 bases. CDR1 MNHNS and CDR2 SASEGT come from the germline V gene. CDR3 amino acids: CASSWTGVTYEQYF. As DNA, the CDR3 is TGTGCCAGCAGTTGGACAGGGGTTACCTACGAGCAGTACTTC.

Only one count was recorded for this clone. An end of the junction differs from the germline gene, which may be a read error. The V gene is TRBV7-7, the J gene TRBJ2-7; possible D gene TRBD1, 5 bases. The germline CDR1 and CDR2 sequences are SSHAT and FNYEAQ (reference sequence). The CDR3 spans 15 residues. CDR3 DNA: TGTGCTAGCAGCTTAGGGGCAGGCCCCTCCTACGAGCAGTACTTC. Translated, it gives CASSLGAGPSYEQYF. The full variable domain, completed using reference TRBV7-7 and TRBJ2-7, is GAGVSQSPRYKVTKRGQDVTLRCDPISSHATLYWYQQALGQGPEFLTYFNYEAQPDKSGLPSDRFSAERPEGSISTLTIQRTEQRDSAMYRCASSLGAGPSYEQYFGPGTRLTVT.

This clone was recorded once. The chain links TRBV6-6 to TRBJ1-6; 9 nucleotides match TRBD1. Germline loops: CDR1 MNHNY, CDR2 SVGAGI (reference sequence). V gave up 8 bases and J gave up 9 bases; unmatched junction bases: 5. The CDR3 runs to 13 residues. This CDR3 is CASWGQGGSPLHF. The DNA of the CDR3 is TGTGCCAGCTGGGGACAGGGAGGTTCACCCCTCCACTTT.

The genes are TRBV11-2 and TRBJ2-3; 12 bases are a match to TRBD2. Germline CDR1 SGHAT, CDR2 FQNNGV. The CDR3 consists of 11 residues. The CDR3 bases are TGTTCCCTCTCTAGCGGGGGGGAGCAGTATTTT. The encoded protein is CSLSSGGEQYF.

The chain carries TRBV7-3 and TRBJ2-5; D gene unclear. V gave up 4 bases and J gave up 4 bases, with 10 bases separating them. Germline V CDR1 and CDR2: SGHTA, FQGTGA. The length of the CDR3 is 13 residues. The CDR3 DNA reads as TGTGCCAGCAGCTCGTTGTCGGGAGAGACCCAGTACTTC. This codes for CASSSLSGETQYF.

The rearrangement links TRBV4-1 to TRBJ2-1; 8 bases agree with TRBD1. There are 15 residues in the CDR3. Germline V gene sequence: CDR1 MGHRA, CDR2 YSYEKL. V dropped 4 bases and J dropped 7; count of bases not matched to a gene: 9. The CDR3 protein is CASSRGTGSGNEQFF. The CDR3 DNA reads TGCGCCAGCAGCCGGGGGACAGGTTCTGGTAATGAGCAGTTCTTC.

The chain joins TRBV25-1 to TRBJ1-2, with TRBD1 matching over 9 bases. The CDR3 totals 15 residues. Germline V gives CDR1 MGHDK, CDR2 SYGVNS. The V gene end was trimmed by 4 bases and the J gene end by 6 bases; junction bases not matched to a gene: 9. The CDR3 bases are TGTGCCAGCAGTGTTATTACAGGGGGCGAGGATGGCTACACCTTC. Protein: CASSVITGGEDGYTF.

The chain employs TRBV6-4 and TRBJ1-1; D unclear. Between the trimmed V and J ends, which lost 4 bases and 1 base, there was a span of 7 bases. The CDR3 spans 13 residues. Germline loops: CDR1 MRHNA, CDR2 SNTAGT. DNA of the CDR3: TGTGCCAGCAGTGTTTATCCGAACACTGAAGCTTTCTTT. This codes for CASSVYPNTEAFF.